This TCR beta chain was identified during a study of shared clonotypes between healthy human individuals. Method: immunoSEQ multiplex PCR; TCRdb's copy keeps in-frame clones and lacks some. This table has approximately 1.1 million clones, about four fifths appearing once. This receptor was taken from a man aged 18 to 29 in good health. Some clones in this sample may be carry-over from other donors' samples. Sequenced input: memory CD4+ T cells from PBMCs. The subset was: CD45RA-negative fraction.

DNA of the CDR3: TGTGCCAGCAAGGGGACTACTAAAAATAAGCAGTTCTTC. This gives the protein CASKGTTKNKQFF. The J gene is TRBJ2-1, the V gene TRBV2, with 7 bases fitting TRBD2. CDR1 and CDR2 from the germline V gene are SNHLY and FYNNEI. The length of the CDR3 is 13 residues. Trimming took 7 bases from V and 11 from J; bases not matched to a gene: 11.